One sample yielded the 17 T cell receptor beta chains listed below, sequenced in a study of OX40 agonist ivuxolimab in advanced cancers. Repertoires were generated with immunoSEQ multiplex PCR, while TCRdb's copy carries only in-frame clones and drops some. Among nearly 50,000 clones, 80% to 90% were seen once, and the ten largest hold 7.3%. The sequenced sample was CD4+ or CD8+ T cells sorted from blood, obtained in a trial of the OX40 agonist ivuxolimab. The receptors derive from an adult with an advanced solid tumor such as melanoma, head and neck, liver or kidney cancer.

This clone has a single count. V is TRBV6-4 and J is TRBJ2-7; D unclear. Germline V CDR1 and CDR2: MRHNA, SNTAGT. CDR3 length equals 11 residues. V was pared by 6 bases and J by 5 bases, with 8 bases between. CDR3 region: CASRRPDEQYF. CDR3 DNA: TGTGCCAGCAGAAGGCCCGACGAGCAGTACTTC.

The chain links TRBV19 to TRBJ1-4, with a weak D call TRBD1 (5 bases). This CDR3 comprises 12 residues. The germline V gene has CDR1 LNHDA and CDR2 SQIVND (reference sequence). With 6 bases removed from V and 6 bases from J, the gap between germline ends came to 8 bases. This CDR3 reads CASRDIHEKLFF. The CDR3 DNA reads as TGTGCCAGTAGGGACATCCATGAAAAACTGTTTTTT.

This clone was counted a single time. The rearrangement joins TRBV5-6 to TRBJ2-5; 7 positions match TRBD2. Germline V CDR1 and CDR2: SGHDT, YYEEEE. CDR3 length: 15 amino acids. Trimming removed 4 bases from V and 4 bases from J; junction bases left unmatched: 10. CDR3 coding DNA: TGTGCCAGCAGCGCCGGACGGGGGAGGGCAGAGACCCAGTACTTC. This encodes CASSAGRGRAETQYF.

The chain couples TRBV29-1 to TRBJ2-5, with D hard to call. Trimming removed 6 bases at V and 2 bases at J, with 10 bases between. This CDR3 comprises 12 residues. The germline CDR1 and CDR2 sequences are SQVTM and ANQGSEA. The chain's CDR3 is CSVSPEQETQYF. In DNA form, the CDR3 reads TGCAGCGTCTCCCCTGAACAAGAGACCCAGTACTTC.

This sequence joins TRBV25-1 and TRBJ1-2; D may be TRBD1 (5 bases). The CDR3 consists of 14 residues. Germline CDR1 is MGHDK and CDR2 is SYGVNS. The ends were cut back, 2 bases at V and 4 bases at J, with 11 bases in the middle. This CDR3 reads CASSEDRGPYGYTF. In nucleotides, the CDR3 is TGTGCCAGCAGTGAAGATAGGGGACCCTATGGCTACACCTTC.

This chain joins TRBV25-1 and TRBJ1-2; D possibly corresponds to TRBD1 (6 bases). Germline V CDR1 and CDR2: MGHDK, SYGVNS. This CDR3 is built from 12 residues. Trimming left V 8 bases short and J 2 bases short, with 9 bases between. The CDR3, as DNA: TGTGCCAGCGATGGACAGAACTATGGCTACACCTTC. As protein: CASDGQNYGYTF.

This clone was observed a few times. The J gene is TRBJ2-7, the V gene TRBV6-1; 7 bases line up with TRBD2. The CDR3 sequence is 15 residues long. Looked up from germline, CDR1 is MNHNS and CDR2 is SASEGT. The V and J ends lost 11 bases and 0 bases, in that order; junction bases with no gene match: 13. CDR3 sequence (DNA): TGTGCCGGGGGGAGGGAGGAGGGGAGCTCCTACGAGCAGTACTTC. Residues: CAGGREEGSSYEQYF.

The chain employs TRBV7-8 and TRBJ2-3, with TRBD1 matching over 7 bases. V was pared by 3 bases and J by 9 bases, with 3 bases of the junction left unmatched. The CDR3 has 12 residues. Germline loops: CDR1 SGHVS, CDR2 FQNEAQ. The CDR3: CASSFTGETQYF. CDR3 bases: TGTGCCAGCAGCTTCACAGGGGAAACGCAGTATTTT. Full variable domain (outside the CDR3, taken from reference TRBV7-8 and TRBJ2-3): GAGVSQSPRYKVAKRGQDVALRCDPISGHVSLFWYQQALGQGPEFLTYFQNEAQLDKSGLPSDRFFAERPEGSVSTLKIQRTQQEDSAVYLCASSFTGETQYFGPGTRLTVL.

This chain joins TRBV6-4 and TRBJ2-2; 7 positions match TRBD1. The CDR3 length is 15 residues. V lost 5 bases to trimming and J lost 1 base; unmatched junction nucleotides: 4. Germline V CDR1 and CDR2: MRHNA, SNTAGT. The CDR3 reads CASSLTGWNTGELFF. DNA for the CDR3: TGTGCCAGCAGTTTGACAGGGTGGAACACCGGGGAGCTGTTTTTT.

This chain joins TRBV4-2 and TRBJ1-4; 7 bases map to TRBD1. This CDR3 spans 15 amino acids. The J segment lost 6 bases and the V segment lost 4 bases, leaving 8 bases of the junction unmatched. Germline CDR1 LGHNA, CDR2 YNFKEQ. As DNA, the CDR3 is TGTGCCAGCAGCCCAGGGGCAGGGGGTGATGAAAAACTGTTTTTT. It yields the protein CASSPGAGGDEKLFF.

V and J are TRBV5-4 and TRBJ2-3; 8 bases align to TRBD1. The CDR3 has 14 residues. V shed 7 bases, J shed 1 base, and the junction held 5 bases outside the gene matches. Germline CDR1 is SGHNT and CDR2 is YYREEE (reference sequence). CDR3 residues: CASALQGGTDTQYF. As DNA, the CDR3 is TGTGCCAGCGCCCTACAGGGGGGCACAGATACGCAGTATTTT.

V usage is TRBV27 and J usage is TRBJ1-6; tentatively, D is TRBD1 (5 bases). V lost 10 bases, J lost 11 bases, and 24 bases lay in between. This CDR3 has 15 amino acids. In germline, CDR1 is MNHEY, CDR2 SMNVEV (reference sequence). The CDR3 bases are TGTGCCACACAAAGCCGTGGGGTATGGGGGGCACCCCTCCACTTT. Translated, it gives CATQSRGVWGAPLHF.

This sequence joins TRBV10-3 and TRBJ1-1; no firm D call. V lost 3 bases and J 0 bases, leaving 11 bases between the germline ends. The CDR3 extends over 15 amino acids. Germline V gene sequence: CDR1 ENHRY, CDR2 SYGVKD. The CDR3 region is CAISEGELMNTEAFF. The CDR3 nucleotides read TGTGCCATCAGTGAAGGCGAGCTAATGAACACTGAAGCTTTCTTT.

The chain uses TRBV11-2 and TRBJ2-7, with TRBD2 matching 11 bases. Per the germline V gene, CDR1 is SGHAT and CDR2 is FQNNGV. The CDR3 totals 15 residues. J was trimmed by 4 bases and V by 1 base; bases with no gene match: 3. The CDR3 DNA is TGTGCCAGCAGCTTAGGCGGGACTAGCGGATACGAGCAGTACTTC. Its translation: CASSLGGTSGYEQYF. The variable domain in full, completed from reference TRBV11-2 and TRBJ2-7, reads EAGVAQSPRYKIIEKRQSVAFWCNPISGHATLYWYQQILGQGPKLLIQFQNNGVVDDSQLPKDRFSAERLKGVDSTLKIQPAKLEDSAVYLCASSLGGTSGYEQYFGPGTRLTVT.

This chain connects TRBV19 to TRBJ2-5; D may be TRBD2 (5 bases). The germline V and J ends were trimmed by 6 bases and 5 bases, with 22 bases remaining between them. Germline V CDR1 and CDR2: LNHDA, SQIVND (reference sequence). The CDR3 is 16 amino acids. CDR3 nucleotide sequence: TGTGCCAGTAGAGGAAGCCGAACCGGGGAAGGGGAGACCCAGTACTTC. Translated: CASRGSRTGEGETQYF.

The V gene is TRBV5-8, the J gene TRBJ1-4; D is ambiguous. Trimming pared 2 bases from V and 0 bases from J, leaving 11 bases between. The germline V gene encodes CDR1 SGHTS and CDR2 YDEGEE. CDR3 size: 16 residues. The CDR3 sequence: CASSLGMGATNEKLFF. The CDR3 coding sequence is TGTGCCAGCAGCTTAGGAATGGGCGCAACTAATGAAAAACTGTTTTTT.

V and J are TRBV29-1 and TRBJ1-1, with 8 bases identical to TRBD1. The ends lost 4 bases at V and 5 bases at J; junction bases unmatched: 12. The CDR3 extends over 15 amino acids. The germline gives CDR1 SQVTM, CDR2 ANQGSEA. The CDR3: CSVASEDRERTEAFF. The CDR3 DNA reads as TGCAGCGTTGCTTCTGAGGACAGGGAAAGGACTGAAGCTTTCTTT.